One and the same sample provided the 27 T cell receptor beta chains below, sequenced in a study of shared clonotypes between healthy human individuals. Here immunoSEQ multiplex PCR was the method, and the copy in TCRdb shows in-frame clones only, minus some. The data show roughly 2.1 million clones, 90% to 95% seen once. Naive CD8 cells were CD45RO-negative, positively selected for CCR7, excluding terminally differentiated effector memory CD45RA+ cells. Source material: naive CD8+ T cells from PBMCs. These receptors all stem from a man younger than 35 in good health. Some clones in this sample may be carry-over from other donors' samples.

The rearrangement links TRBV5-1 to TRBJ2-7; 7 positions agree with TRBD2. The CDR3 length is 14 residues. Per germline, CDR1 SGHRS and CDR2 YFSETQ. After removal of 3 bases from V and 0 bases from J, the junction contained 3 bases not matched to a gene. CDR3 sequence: CASSWGGVSYEQYF. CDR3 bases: TGCGCCAGCAGCTGGGGGGGTGTCTCCTACGAGCAGTACTTC.

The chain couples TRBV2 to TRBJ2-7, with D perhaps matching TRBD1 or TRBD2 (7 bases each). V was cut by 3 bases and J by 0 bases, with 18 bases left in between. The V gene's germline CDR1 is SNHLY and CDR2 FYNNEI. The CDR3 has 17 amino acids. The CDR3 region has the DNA TGTGCCAGCAGTGACCCTCAGGGGGGGTCTAGCTCCTACGAGCAGTACTTC. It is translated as CASSDPQGGSSSYEQYF.

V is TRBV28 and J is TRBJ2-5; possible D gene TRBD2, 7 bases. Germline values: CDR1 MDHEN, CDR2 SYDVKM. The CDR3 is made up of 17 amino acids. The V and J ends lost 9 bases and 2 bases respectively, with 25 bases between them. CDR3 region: CARTTPPGGKTQETQYF. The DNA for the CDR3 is TGTGCCAGGACAACCCCCCCGGGGGGCAAAACACAAGAGACCCAGTACTTC.

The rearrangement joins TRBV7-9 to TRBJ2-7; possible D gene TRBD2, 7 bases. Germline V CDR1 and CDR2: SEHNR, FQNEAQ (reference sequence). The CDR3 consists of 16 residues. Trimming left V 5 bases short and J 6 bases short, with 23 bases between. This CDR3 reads CASSQTGGGGPGEQYF. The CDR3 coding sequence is TGTGCCAGCAGCCAAACTGGCGGGGGCGGGCCGGGCGAGCAGTACTTC.

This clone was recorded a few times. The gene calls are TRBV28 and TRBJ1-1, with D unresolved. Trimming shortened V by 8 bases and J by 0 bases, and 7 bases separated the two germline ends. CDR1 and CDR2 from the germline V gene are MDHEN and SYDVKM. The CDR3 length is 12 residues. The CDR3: CASGNMNTEAFF. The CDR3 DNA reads TGTGCCAGCGGAAACATGAACACTGAAGCTTTCTTT.

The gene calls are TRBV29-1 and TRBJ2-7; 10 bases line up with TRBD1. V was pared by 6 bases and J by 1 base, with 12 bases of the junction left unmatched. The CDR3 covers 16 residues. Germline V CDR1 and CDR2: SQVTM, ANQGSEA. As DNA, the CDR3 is TGCAGCGTCTCCGGAGCCAGGACAGGGGGTTCCTACGAGCAGTACTTC. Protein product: CSVSGARTGGSYEQYF.

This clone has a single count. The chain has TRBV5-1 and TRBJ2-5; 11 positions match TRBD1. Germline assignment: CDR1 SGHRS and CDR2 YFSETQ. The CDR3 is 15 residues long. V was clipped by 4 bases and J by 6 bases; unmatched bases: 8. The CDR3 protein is CASSVGQGALKTQYF. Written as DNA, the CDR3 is TGCGCCAGCAGCGTAGGACAGGGGGCTCTCAAGACCCAGTACTTC.

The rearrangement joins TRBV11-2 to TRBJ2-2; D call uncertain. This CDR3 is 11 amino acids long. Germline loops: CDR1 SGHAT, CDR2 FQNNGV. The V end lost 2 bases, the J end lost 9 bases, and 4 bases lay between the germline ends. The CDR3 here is CASSLFRELFF. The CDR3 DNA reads TGTGCCAGCAGCTTATTCAGGGAGCTGTTTTTT.

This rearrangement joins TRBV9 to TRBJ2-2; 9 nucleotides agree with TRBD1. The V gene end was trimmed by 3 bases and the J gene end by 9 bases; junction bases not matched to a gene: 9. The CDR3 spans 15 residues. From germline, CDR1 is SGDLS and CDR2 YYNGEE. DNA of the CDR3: TGTGCCAGCAGCGGGACAGGGGCCAGTGGGCGGGAGCTGTTTTTT. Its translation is CASSGTGASGRELFF.

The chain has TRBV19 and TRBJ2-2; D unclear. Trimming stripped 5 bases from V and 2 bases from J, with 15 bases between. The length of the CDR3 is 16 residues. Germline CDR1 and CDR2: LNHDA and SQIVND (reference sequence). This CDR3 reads CASSPWVSLNTGELFF. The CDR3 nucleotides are TGTGCCAGTAGTCCGTGGGTCTCTCTCAACACCGGGGAGCTGTTTTTT. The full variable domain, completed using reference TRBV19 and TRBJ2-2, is DGGITQSPKYLFRKEGQNVTLSCEQNLNHDAMYWYRQDPGQGLRLIYYSQIVNDFQKGDIAEGYSVSREKKESFPLTVTSAQKNPTAFYLCASSPWVSLNTGELFFGEGSRLTVL.

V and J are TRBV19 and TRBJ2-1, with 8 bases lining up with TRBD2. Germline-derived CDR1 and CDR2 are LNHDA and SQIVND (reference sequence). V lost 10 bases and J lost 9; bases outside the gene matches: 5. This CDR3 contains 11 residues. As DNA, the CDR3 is TGTGCCATTCGAGCGGGAGTTGAGCAGTTCTTC. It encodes CAIRAGVEQFF.

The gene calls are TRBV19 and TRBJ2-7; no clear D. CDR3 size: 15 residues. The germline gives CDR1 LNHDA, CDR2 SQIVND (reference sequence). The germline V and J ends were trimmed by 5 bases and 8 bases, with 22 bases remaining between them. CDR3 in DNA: TGTGCCAGTAGTTTAGTTGGAAGTAGTGGGGTCAAGCAGTACTTC. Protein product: CASSLVGSSGVKQYF.

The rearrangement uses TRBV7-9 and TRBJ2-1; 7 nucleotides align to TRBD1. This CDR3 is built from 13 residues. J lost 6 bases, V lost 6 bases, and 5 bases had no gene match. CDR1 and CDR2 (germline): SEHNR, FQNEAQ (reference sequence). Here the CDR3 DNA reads TGTGCCAGCAGAGGGGGCTTCGGCAATGAGCAGTTCTTC. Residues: CASRGGFGNEQFF.

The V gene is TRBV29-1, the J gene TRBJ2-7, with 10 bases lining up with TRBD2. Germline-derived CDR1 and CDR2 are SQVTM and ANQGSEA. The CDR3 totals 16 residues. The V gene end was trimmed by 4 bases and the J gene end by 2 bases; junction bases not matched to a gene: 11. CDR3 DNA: TGCAGCGTTGGGACTAGCGGATCTGAGGGCCCCTACGAGCAGTACTTC. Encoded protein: CSVGTSGSEGPYEQYF.

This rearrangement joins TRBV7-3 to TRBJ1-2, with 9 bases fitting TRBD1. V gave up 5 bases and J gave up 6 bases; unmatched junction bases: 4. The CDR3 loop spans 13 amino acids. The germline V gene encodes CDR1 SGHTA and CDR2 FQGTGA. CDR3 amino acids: CASSPRTGDGYTF. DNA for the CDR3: TGTGCCAGCAGCCCGCGGACAGGGGATGGCTACACCTTC.

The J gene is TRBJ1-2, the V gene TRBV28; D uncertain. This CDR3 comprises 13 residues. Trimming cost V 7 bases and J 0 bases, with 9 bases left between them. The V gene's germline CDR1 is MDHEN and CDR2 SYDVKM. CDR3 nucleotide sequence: TGTGCCAGCAAAAGAGACACTAACTATGGCTACACCTTC. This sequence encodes CASKRDTNYGYTF.

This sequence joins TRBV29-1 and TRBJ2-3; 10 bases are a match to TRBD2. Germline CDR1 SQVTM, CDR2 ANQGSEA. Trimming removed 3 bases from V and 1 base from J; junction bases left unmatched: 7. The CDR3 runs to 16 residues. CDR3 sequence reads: CSVEGGLAKRTDTQYF. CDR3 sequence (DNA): TGCAGCGTTGAGGGGGGACTAGCGAAACGCACAGATACGCAGTATTTT.

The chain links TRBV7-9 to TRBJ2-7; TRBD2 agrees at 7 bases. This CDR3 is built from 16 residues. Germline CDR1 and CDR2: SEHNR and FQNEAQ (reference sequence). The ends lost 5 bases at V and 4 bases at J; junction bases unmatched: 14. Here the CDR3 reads CASSPTSGREIYEQYF. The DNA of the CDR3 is TGTGCCAGCAGCCCGACCTCCGGGCGGGAGATTTACGAGCAGTACTTC.

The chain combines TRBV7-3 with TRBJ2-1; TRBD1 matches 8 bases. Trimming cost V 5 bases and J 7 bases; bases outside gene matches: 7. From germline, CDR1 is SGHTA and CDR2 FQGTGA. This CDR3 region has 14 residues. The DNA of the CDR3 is TGTGCCAGCAGCCCCGGACAGGGTTGGAATGAGCAGTTCTTC. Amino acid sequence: CASSPGQGWNEQFF.

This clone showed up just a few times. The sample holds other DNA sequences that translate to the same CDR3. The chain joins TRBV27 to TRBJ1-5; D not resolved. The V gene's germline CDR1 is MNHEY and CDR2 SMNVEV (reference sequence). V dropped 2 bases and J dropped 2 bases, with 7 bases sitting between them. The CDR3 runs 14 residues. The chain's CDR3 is CASSLVGGNQPQHF. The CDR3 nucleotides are TGTGCCAGCAGTTTAGTTGGGGGCAATCAGCCCCAGCATTTT.

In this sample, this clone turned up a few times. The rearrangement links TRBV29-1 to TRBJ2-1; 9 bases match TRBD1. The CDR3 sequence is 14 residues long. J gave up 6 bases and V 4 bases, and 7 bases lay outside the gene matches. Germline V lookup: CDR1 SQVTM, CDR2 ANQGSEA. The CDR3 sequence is CSVVGTGSANEQFF. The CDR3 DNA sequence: TGCAGCGTTGTCGGGACAGGGTCAGCCAATGAGCAGTTCTTC.

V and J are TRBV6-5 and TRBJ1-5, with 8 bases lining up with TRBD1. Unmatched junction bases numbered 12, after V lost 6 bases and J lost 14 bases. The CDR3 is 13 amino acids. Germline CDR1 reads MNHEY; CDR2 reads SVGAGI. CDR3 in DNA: TGTGCCAGCAGCCACTCACGACAGGGGCCTGAGCATTTT. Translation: CASSHSRQGPEHF.

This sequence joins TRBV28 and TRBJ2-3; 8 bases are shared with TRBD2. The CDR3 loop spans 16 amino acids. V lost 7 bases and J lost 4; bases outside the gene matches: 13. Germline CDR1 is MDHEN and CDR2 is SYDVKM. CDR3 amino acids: CASTSIAGWLPDTQYF. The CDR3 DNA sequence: TGTGCCAGCACCTCCATAGCGGGGTGGCTTCCAGATACGCAGTATTTT.

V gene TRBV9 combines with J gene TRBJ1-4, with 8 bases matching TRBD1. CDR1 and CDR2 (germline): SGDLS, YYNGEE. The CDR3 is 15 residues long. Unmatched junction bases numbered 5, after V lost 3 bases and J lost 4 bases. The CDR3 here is CASSGDRGGNEKLFF. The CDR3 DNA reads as TGTGCCAGCAGCGGAGACAGGGGTGGTAATGAAAAACTGTTTTTT.

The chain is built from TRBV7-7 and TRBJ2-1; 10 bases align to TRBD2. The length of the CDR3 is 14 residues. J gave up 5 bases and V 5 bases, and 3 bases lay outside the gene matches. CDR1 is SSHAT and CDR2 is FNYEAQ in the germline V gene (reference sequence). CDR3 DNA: TGTGCCAGCAGCCCCGGGACTAGCGACAATGAGCAGTTCTTC. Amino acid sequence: CASSPGTSDNEQFF. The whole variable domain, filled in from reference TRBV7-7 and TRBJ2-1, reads GAGVSQSPRYKVTKRGQDVTLRCDPISSHATLYWYQQALGQGPEFLTYFNYEAQPDKSGLPSDRFSAERPEGSISTLTIQRTEQRDSAMYRCASSPGTSDNEQFFGPGTRLTVL.

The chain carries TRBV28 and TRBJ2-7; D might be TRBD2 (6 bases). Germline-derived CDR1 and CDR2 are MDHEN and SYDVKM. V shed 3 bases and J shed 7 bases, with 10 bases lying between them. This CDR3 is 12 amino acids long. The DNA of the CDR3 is TGTGCCAGCAGTTTGGGACTGTCGGAGCAGTACTTC. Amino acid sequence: CASSLGLSEQYF.

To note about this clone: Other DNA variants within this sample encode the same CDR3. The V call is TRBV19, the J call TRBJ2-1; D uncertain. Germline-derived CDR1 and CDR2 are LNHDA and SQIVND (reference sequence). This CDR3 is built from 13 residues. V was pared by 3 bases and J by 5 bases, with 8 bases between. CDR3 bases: TGTGCCAGTAGTATCGGACGAGACAATGAGCAGTTCTTC. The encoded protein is CASSIGRDNEQFF.